This T cell receptor (beta chain) derives from a study of shared clonotypes between healthy human individuals. Study-wide points: The naive CD4 repertoires of four donors were compared, and around 4.9% of clonotypes were shared.

In the original workflow: Junction-only immunoSEQ data arrived without quality scores, meaning filtering differed. The method was immunoSEQ multiplex PCR; TCRdb's version includes in-frame clones alone and lacks a portion of them. That table is the source of V, J and clone size, and D and trimming were worked out from the DNA. The sample lists 2 million to 2.5 million clones; 85% to 95% were seen once. On this clone: Its antigen is unknown.

This sequence originates from a man younger than 35 in good health. Some clones in this sample may be carry-over from other donors' samples. The sample was naive CD4+ T cells from PBMCs. The subset here: CD45RA+ positively selected.

CDR3 sequence reads: CASSLSPGARNNEQFF. For the CDR3, the DNA is TGTGCCAGCAGTTTATCGCCGGGGGCTAGGAACAATGAGCAGTTCTTC. V usage is TRBV27 and J usage is TRBJ2-1; either TRBD1 or TRBD2 may fit D (6 bases each). The V and J ends lost 0 bases and 5 bases respectively, with 14 bases between them. The CDR3 length is 16 residues. Germline CDR1 reads MNHEY; CDR2 reads SMNVEV (reference sequence).